The clone carrying this TCR beta chain was observed a handful of times. The antigen remains undetermined. The data derive from a study of T-cell memory formation after mild COVID-19. TCRdb analysed the 5' RACE reads with MiXCR anew, one entry per CDR3 protein. The repertoire holds 350,000 to 550,000 distinct CDR3 sequences, with roughly 18% as singletons. General study points: Among clones contracting day 15 to 85, CD4/CD8 was balanced, whereas later expanders leaned CD4+. CD4+ clones that contracted lay mainly in CM and EM; CD8+ ones lay in EMRA.

With 4 bases removed from V and 2 bases from J, the gap between germline ends came to 9 bases. CDR1 is SEHNR and CDR2 is FQNEAQ in the germline V gene (reference sequence). This CDR3 contains 13 residues. This receptor was obtained from a man aged 18 to 35 who had mild COVID-19 (a few samples of this study predate the infection). Cell type and time point are not known. Sequences were obtained from PBMCs or a T cell subset sorted from them (not recorded which). This chain connects TRBV7-9 to TRBJ2-7, with D uncertain. The CDR3 DNA sequence: TGTGCCAGCAGCTCACCCTACACCTACGAGCAGTACTTC. Translating gives CASSSPYTYEQYF.